This is a list of T cell receptor beta chains from one sample in a study of technical replicates of blood from several donors. The protocol was immunoSEQ multiplex PCR, while the TCRdb copy is restricted to in-frame clones and leaves out a portion. Of about 48,000 clones in the sample, 80% to 95% were seen once. Sample: PBMCs. These receptors were taken from a human donor in good health. Some clones in this sample may be carry-over from other donors' samples. Each CDR3 is given with its conserved first and last residue. The D gene is left open where the match is weak. A row's size may be missing; if present it is once, few, many or a size class.

NA	TRBJ2-3	TRBV4-2	once	TGTGCCAGCAGCCAAGATATCGGGGTTAGCACAGATACGCAGTATTTT	CASSQDIGVSTDTQYF
NA	TRBJ1-4	TRBV4-3	NA	TGCGCCAGCAGCCAGCGGCAGAAAAAAAATGAAAAACTGTTTTTT	CASSQRQKKNEKLFF
NA	TRBJ1-5	TRBV6-5	NA	TGTGCCAGCAGTTACCAGTCACGGGGGGCAGATCAGCCCCAGCATTTT	CASSYQSRGADQPQHF
TRBD2	TRBJ2-1	TRBV4-1	NA	TGCGCCAGCAGCCAAGACCCGGGACTAGCGGGGGGTCAACGCTCCTACAATGAGCAGTTCTTC	CASSQDPGLAGGQRSYNEQFF
TRBD2	TRBJ2-7	TRBV7-9	NA	TGTGCCACCGACGGGAGGAGCGGGGGCCTCAAAGGCTACGAGCAGTACTTC	CATDGRSGGLKGYEQYF
NA	TRBJ2-2	TRBV7-8	NA	TGTGCCAGCAGCCCCCGCGAGTCCGGGTTATACGGGGAGCTGTTTTTT	CASSPRESGLYGELFF
NA	TRBJ1-5	TRBV7-8	NA	TGTGCCAGCAGCTTAGTATCATCCCCAGGCGGCAATCAGCCCCAGCATTTT	CASSLVSSPGGNQPQHF
TRBD2	TRBJ2-3	TRBV7-2	NA	TGTGCCAGCAGCTCCTCCCTAGCGGGGGCTAGCACAGATACGCAGTATTTT	CASSSSLAGASTDTQYF
NA	TRBJ2-2	TRBV5-4	once	TGTGCCAGCAGCTTGGCGGTAGCGAACACCGGGGAGCTGTTTTTT	CASSLAVANTGELFF
NA	TRBJ2-7	TRBV19	NA	TGTGCCAGTAGTATGAGAGGGATAGACTACGAGCAGTACTTC	CASSMRGIDYEQYF
TRBD2	TRBJ2-1	TRBV4-2	NA	TGTGCCAGCAGCCAAGAATTAGCGGGGGGGCCGTTGCATGAGCAGTTCTTC	CASSQELAGGPLHEQFF
NA	TRBJ2-1	TRBV5-1	once	TGCGCCAGCAGCTTGAACGACAGAGCGGGCAATGAGCAGTTCTTC	CASSLNDRAGNEQFF
TRBD1	TRBJ1-1	TRBV18	NA	TGTGCCAGCTCTCGACAGGGGAGGGAAACTGAAGCTTTCTTT	CASSRQGRETEAFF
TRBD2	TRBJ2-1	TRBV28	NA	TGTGCCAGCAGCCTGGGGACTAGCGGGCAAAGGCGGCAGTTCTTC	CASSLGTSGQRRQFF
TRBD1	TRBJ2-5	TRBV7-6	once	TGTGCCAGCAGCCGGGGACAGGGGGGACTCCGGACCCAGTACTTC	CASSRGQGGLRTQYF
TRBD2	TRBJ2-5	TRBV5-1	NA	TGCGCCAGCAGCTACGCTAGCGGTCCAGAAGAGACCCAGTACTTC	CASSYASGPEETQYF
NA	TRBJ1-5	TRBV4-1	NA	TGCGCCAGCAGCCCGCAGGGAATAAGCAATCAGCCCCAGCATTTT	CASSPQGISNQPQHF
NA	TRBJ1-5	TRBV27	NA	TGTGCCAGCAGTTTAGGGGGGGCCAACAATCAGCCCCAGCATTTT	CASSLGGANNQPQHF
NA	TRBJ1-5	TRBV5-8	NA	TGTGCCAGCAGCCCCGGACACAGGGTGTTTCAGCCCCAGCATTTT	CASSPGHRVFQPQHF
NA	TRBJ1-4	TRBV6-1	NA	TGTGCCAGCAGCAGTGGGTTCGGAGGGGAAAAACTGTTTTTT	CASSSGFGGEKLFF
TRBD2	TRBJ2-1	TRBV4-2	NA	TGTGCCAGCAGCCAAGTCGGGGGACTAGATGAGCAGTTCTTC	CASSQVGGLDEQFF
NA	TRBJ1-2	TRBV7-2	once	TGTGCCAGCAGCCCCGACCGGGGGATCGACTACACCTTC	CASSPDRGIDYTF
NA	TRBJ2-1	TRBV4-1	few	TGCGCCAGCAGCCCCGTGGCGGGGAATCGGTTCTTC	CASSPVAGNRFF
TRBD2	TRBJ2-1	TRBV5-1	medium-sized	TGCGCCAGCAGCTTCGGGGGGGGGTACAATGAGCAGTTCTTC	CASSFGGGYNEQFF
TRBD1	TRBJ1-2	TRBV7-9	NA	TGTGCCAGCAGCTTGGTTAGCGGGACAGGGCTCGGTGGCTACACCTTC	CASSLVSGTGLGGYTF
NA	TRBJ2-3	TRBV5-4	NA	TGTGCCAGCTCGGCCGGGGCTAGCGGCACAGATACGCAGTATTTT	CASSAGASGTDTQYF
TRBD1	TRBJ2-7	TRBV6-5	NA	TGTGCCAGCAGTTCAGACAGGGGGCAGCAGTACTTC	CASSSDRGQQYF
NA	TRBJ1-4	TRBV5-4	NA	TGTGCCAGCAGCTCAGGCGGGTTGGCGAGTGAAAAACTGTTTTTT	CASSSGGLASEKLFF
NA	TRBJ2-1	TRBV7-3	NA	TGTGCCAGCAGCTTAACAGGGGACAATGAGCAGTTCTTC	CASSLTGDNEQFF
NA	TRBJ1-2	TRBV7-9	NA	TGTGCCAGCAGCCCTCGGCGGGGGAACTATGGCTACACCTTC	CASSPRRGNYGYTF
TRBD2	TRBJ2-1	TRBV11-2	NA	TGTGCCAGCAGCCGGGACTACGGTTACAATGAGCAGTTCTTC	CASSRDYGYNEQFF
NA	TRBJ2-3	TRBV6-4	NA	TGTGCCAGCAGTGACTCACAGGGCGCCCCAGATACGCAGTATTTT	CASSDSQGAPDTQYF
NA	TRBJ1-2	TRBV7-2	NA	TGTGCCAGCAGCTTATTGCAGGGAGGCTATGGCTACACCTTC	CASSLLQGGYGYTF
NA	TRBJ1-2	TRBV5-4	NA	TGTGCCAGCAGCCATGGGGCAGGGGACTATGGCTACACCTTC	CASSHGAGDYGYTF
TRBD1	TRBJ2-1	TRBV5-1	NA	TGCGCCAGCAGCCTCCGAGGACAGGGGGCTCTACAGGTAAACAATGAGCAGTTCTTC	CASSLRGQGALQVNNEQFF
TRBD2	TRBJ2-7	TRBV11-2	NA	TGTGCCAGCAGCTTAGTAGCGGGGGACCACTACGAGCAGTACTTC	CASSLVAGDHYEQYF
TRBD2	TRBJ2-1	TRBV6-5	NA	TGTGCCAGCAGGGGACTAGCAGAATACAATGAGCAGTTCTTC	CASRGLAEYNEQFF
NA	TRBJ2-5	TRBV5-1	NA	TGCGCCAGCAGCTTCTCCCCTACAGGGTCGGGAGAGACCCAGTACTTC	CASSFSPTGSGETQYF
NA	TRBJ2-7	TRBV7-9	once	TGTGCCAGCAGTCTTTTTACCTGGTGGCAGGGAAATTACGACGAGCAGTACTTC	CASSLFTWWQGNYDEQYF
TRBD1	TRBJ1-5	TRBV7-2	NA	TGTGCCAGCAGCCCGGACAGGAATCAGCCCCAGCATTTT	CASSPDRNQPQHF
NA	TRBJ2-3	TRBV7-2	NA	TGTGCCAGCAGCTTGCGTACCCCGGGAAGCACAGATACGCAGTATTTT	CASSLRTPGSTDTQYF
NA	TRBJ2-4	TRBV18	NA	TGTGCCAGCTCACCAGGGGTTGGACTAGCCAAAAACATTCAGTACTTC	CASSPGVGLAKNIQYF
NA	TRBJ2-5	TRBV9	NA	TGTGCCAGCAGCCTCAGGGGCCAAGAGACCCAGTACTTC	CASSLRGQETQYF
NA	TRBJ1-1	TRBV30	NA	TGTGCCTGGAGTGTACTCGGGACACTAGACACTGAAGCTTTCTTT	CAWSVLGTLDTEAFF
NA	TRBJ2-7	TRBV4-3	once	TGCGCCAGCAGCCAAGTTTGGCGCAGGGAGGTGGTCGAGCAGTACTTC	CASSQVWRREVVEQYF
TRBD1	TRBJ1-6	TRBV30	NA	TGTGCCTGGAACCCGGGACAGGGTAATTCACCCCTCCACTTT	CAWNPGQGNSPLHF
NA	TRBJ2-7	TRBV6-5	once	TGTGCCAGCAGGAGCAGGGCAGGCTCCACCTACGAGCAGTACTTC	CASRSRAGSTYEQYF
NA	TRBJ2-2	TRBV7-6	NA	TGTGCCAGCACTGGGCTCACAGGTGGGGCGAACACCGGGGAGCTGTTTTTT	CASTGLTGGANTGELFF
NA	TRBJ2-2	TRBV9	NA	TGTGCCAGCAGCGTGGGCCTTGGCACCGGGGAGCTGTTTTTT	CASSVGLGTGELFF
NA	TRBJ1-4	TRBV9	NA	TGTGCCAGCAGCGTAGGTCTGGCTGAAAAACTGTTTTTT	CASSVGLAEKLFF
NA	TRBJ1-1	TRBV6-7	NA	TGTGCCAGCAGGGAAGGGGACATGAACACTGAAGCTTTCTTT	CASREGDMNTEAFF
NA	TRBJ1-6	TRBV6-1	NA	TGTGCCAGCAGGGCAGGTTTCCCGAATTCACCCCTCCACTTT	CASRAGFPNSPLHF
NA	TRBJ2-5	TRBV7-2	NA	TGTGCCAGCAGCTCCAGGGGAGTCCAAGAGACCCAGTACTTC	CASSSRGVQETQYF
NA	TRBJ1-1	TRBV2	NA	TGTGCCAGCAACCCCGGGGGGGCAGGAAACACTGAAGCTTTCTTT	CASNPGGAGNTEAFF
NA	TRBJ1-2	TRBV2	once	TGTGCCAGCAGTGAAGCAGGGAGATCCTATGGCTACACCTTC	CASSEAGRSYGYTF
NA	TRBJ1-6	TRBV6-1	NA	TGTGCCAGCAACCAACGGGAGGATAATTCACCCCTCCACTTT	CASNQREDNSPLHF
NA	TRBJ1-1	TRBV18	NA	TGTGCCAGCTCACCACTGGCAGGTCAGAACACTGAAGCTTTCTTT	CASSPLAGQNTEAFF
NA	TRBJ2-5	TRBV29-1	NA	TGCAGCGTTGAAGATTATCTAGCGCAAGAGACCCAGTACTTC	CSVEDYLAQETQYF
NA	TRBJ2-5	TRBV4-3	NA	TGCGCCAGCAGCCAAGAAGCGCAGGGCGGGACCCAGTACTTC	CASSQEAQGGTQYF